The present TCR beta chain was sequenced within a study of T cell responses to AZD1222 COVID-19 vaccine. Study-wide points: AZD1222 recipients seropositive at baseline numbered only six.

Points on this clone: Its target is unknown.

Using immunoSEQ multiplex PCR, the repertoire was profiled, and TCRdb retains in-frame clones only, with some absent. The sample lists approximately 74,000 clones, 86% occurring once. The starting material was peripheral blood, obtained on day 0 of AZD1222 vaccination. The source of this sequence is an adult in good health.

In nucleotides, the CDR3 is TGTGCCAGTAGTCAGGGGACAGTCACAGATACGCAGTATTTT. This sequence encodes CASSQGTVTDTQYF. The chain couples TRBV19 to TRBJ2-3, with 7 bases fitting TRBD1. Trimming removed 5 bases from V and 2 bases from J; junction bases left unmatched: 4. CDR1 is LNHDA and CDR2 is SQIVND in the germline V gene (reference sequence). The CDR3 length is 14 residues.